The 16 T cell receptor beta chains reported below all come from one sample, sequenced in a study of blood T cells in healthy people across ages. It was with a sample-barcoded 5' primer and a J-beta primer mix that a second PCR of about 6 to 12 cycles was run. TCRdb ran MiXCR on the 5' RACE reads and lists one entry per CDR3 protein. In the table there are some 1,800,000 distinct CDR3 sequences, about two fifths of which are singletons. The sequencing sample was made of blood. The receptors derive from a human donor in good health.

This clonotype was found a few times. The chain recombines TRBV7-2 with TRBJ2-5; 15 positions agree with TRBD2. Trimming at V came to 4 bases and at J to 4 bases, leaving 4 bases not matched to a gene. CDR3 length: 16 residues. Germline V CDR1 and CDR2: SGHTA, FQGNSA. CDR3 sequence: CASSWTSGGGGETQYF. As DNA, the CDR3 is TGTGCCAGCAGCTGGACTAGCGGGGGGGGCGGAGAGACCCAGTACTTC. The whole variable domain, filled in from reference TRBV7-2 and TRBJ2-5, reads GAGVSQSPSNKVTEKGKDVELRCDPISGHTALYWYRQSLGQGLEFLIYFQGNSAPDKSGLPSDRFSAERTGGSVSTLTIQRTQQEDSAVYLCASSWTSGGGGETQYFGPGTRLLVL.

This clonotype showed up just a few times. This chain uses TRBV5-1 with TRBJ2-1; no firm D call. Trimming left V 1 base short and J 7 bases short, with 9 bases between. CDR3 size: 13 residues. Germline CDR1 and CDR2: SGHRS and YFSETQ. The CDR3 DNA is TGCGCCAGCAGCTTGAGCCCCACGAATGAGCAGTTCTTC. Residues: CASSLSPTNEQFF.

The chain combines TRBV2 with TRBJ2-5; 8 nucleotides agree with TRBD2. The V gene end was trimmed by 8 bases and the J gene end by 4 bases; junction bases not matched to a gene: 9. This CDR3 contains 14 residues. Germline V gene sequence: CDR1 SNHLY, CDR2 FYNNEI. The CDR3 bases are TGTGCCAGCGTAGGACTAGCAGGATCAGAGACCCAGTACTTC. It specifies CASVGLAGSETQYF. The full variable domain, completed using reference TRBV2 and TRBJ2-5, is EPEVTQTPSHQVTQMGQEVILRCVPISNHLYFYWYRQILGQKVEFLVSFYNNEISEKSEIFDDQFSVERPDGSNFTLKIRSTKLEDSAMYFCASVGLAGSETQYFGPGTRLLVL.

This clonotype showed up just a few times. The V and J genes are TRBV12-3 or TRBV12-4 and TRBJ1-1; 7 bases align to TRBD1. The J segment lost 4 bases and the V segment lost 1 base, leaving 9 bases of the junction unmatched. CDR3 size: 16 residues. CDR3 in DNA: TGTGCCAGCAGTTTAGGACAGGGTAGTATGACCACTGAAGCTTTCTTT. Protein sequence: CASSLGQGSMTTEAFF.

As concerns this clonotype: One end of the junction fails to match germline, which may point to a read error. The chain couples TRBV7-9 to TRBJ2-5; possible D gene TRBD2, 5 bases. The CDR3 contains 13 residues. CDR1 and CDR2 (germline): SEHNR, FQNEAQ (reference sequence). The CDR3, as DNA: TGTGCCAGCAGCTTTCCTAGCCAAGAGACCCGGTACTTC. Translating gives CASSFPSQETRYF. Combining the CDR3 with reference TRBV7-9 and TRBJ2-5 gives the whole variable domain DTGVSQNPRHKITKRGQNVTFRCDPISEHNRLYWYRQTLGQGPEFLTYFQNEAQLEKSRLLSDRFSAERPKGSFSTLEIQRTEQGDSAMYLCASSFPSQETRYFGPGTRLLVL.

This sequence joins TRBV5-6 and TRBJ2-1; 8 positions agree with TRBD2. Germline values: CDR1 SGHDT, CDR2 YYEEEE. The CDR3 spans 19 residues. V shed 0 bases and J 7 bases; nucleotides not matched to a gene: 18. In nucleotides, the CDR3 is TGTGCCAGCAGCTTGGCGGGGGGGCTAACCCTGGACAAGTCGAATGAGCAGTTCTTC. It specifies CASSLAGGLTLDKSNEQFF.

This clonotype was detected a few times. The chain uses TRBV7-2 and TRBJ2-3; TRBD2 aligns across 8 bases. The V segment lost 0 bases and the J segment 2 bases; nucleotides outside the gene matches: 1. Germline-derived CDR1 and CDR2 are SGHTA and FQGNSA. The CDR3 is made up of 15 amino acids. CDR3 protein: CASSLAGLVTDTQYF. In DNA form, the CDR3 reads TGTGCCAGCAGCTTAGCGGGACTAGTCACAGATACGCAGTATTTT. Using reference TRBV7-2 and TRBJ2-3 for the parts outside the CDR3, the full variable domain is GAGVSQSPSNKVTEKGKDVELRCDPISGHTALYWYRQSLGQGLEFLIYFQGNSAPDKSGLPSDRFSAERTGGSVSTLTIQRTQQEDSAVYLCASSLAGLVTDTQYFGPGTRLTVL.

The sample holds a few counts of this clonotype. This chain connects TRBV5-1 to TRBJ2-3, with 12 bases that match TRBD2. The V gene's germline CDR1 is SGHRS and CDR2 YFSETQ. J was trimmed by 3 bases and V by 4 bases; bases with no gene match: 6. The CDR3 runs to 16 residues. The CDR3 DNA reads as TGCGCCAGCAGCGCCCCGACTAGCGGGGGAACAGATACGCAGTATTTT. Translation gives CASSAPTSGGTDTQYF.

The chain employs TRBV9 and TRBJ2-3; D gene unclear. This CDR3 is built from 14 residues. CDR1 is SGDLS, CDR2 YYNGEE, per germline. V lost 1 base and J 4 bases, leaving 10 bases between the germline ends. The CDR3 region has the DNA TGTGCCAGCAGCGTACGGGTTGATGCAGATACGCAGTATTTT. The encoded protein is CASSVRVDADTQYF. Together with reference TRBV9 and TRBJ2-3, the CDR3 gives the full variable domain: DSGVTQTPKHLITATGQRVTLRCSPRSGDLSVYWYQQSLDQGLQFLIQYYNGEERAKGNILERFSAQQFPDLHSELNLSSLELGDSALYFCASSVRVDADTQYFGPGTRLTVL.

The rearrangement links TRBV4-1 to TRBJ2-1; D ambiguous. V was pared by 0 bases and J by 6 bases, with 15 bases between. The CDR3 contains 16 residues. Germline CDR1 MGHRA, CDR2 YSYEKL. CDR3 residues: CASSQDPSWVGNEQFF. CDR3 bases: TGCGCCAGCAGCCAAGATCCATCCTGGGTGGGCAATGAGCAGTTCTTC.

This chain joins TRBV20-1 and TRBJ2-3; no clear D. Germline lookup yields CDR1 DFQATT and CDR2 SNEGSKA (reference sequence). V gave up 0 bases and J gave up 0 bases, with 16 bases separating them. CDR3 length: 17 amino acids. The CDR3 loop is CSARDSGRAGSTDTQYF. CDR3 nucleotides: TGCAGTGCTAGAGATAGTGGAAGGGCAGGAAGCACAGATACGCAGTATTTT.

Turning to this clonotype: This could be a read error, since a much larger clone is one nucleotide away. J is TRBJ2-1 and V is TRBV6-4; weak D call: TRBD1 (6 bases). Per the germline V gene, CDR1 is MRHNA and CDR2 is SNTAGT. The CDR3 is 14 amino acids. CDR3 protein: CANSVLQGDNEQFF. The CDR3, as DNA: TGTGCCAACAGTGTTTTACAGGGTGACAATGAGCAGTTCTTC.

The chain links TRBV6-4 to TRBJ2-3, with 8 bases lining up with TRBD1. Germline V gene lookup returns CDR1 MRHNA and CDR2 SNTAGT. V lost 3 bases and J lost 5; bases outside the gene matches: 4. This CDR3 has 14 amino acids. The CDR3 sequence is CASSEAGGLDTQYF. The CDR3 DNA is TGTGCCAGCAGTGAGGCAGGGGGCTTAGATACGCAGTATTTT.

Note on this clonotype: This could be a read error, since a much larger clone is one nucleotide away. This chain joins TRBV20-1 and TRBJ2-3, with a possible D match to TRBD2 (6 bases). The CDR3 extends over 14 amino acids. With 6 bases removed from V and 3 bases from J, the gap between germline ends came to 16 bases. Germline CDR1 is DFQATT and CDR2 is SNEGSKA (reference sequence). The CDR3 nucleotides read TGCAGTGCCAACGCCGGGGGTGGGACAGATACGCAGTATTTT. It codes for CSANAGGGTDTQYF.

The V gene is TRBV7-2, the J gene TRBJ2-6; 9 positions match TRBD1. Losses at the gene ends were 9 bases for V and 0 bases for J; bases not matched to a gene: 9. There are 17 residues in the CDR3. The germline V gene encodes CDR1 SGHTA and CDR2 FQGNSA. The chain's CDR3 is CASRPGQGISGANVLTF. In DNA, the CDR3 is TGTGCCAGTAGACCGGGACAGGGTATCTCTGGGGCCAACGTCCTGACTTTC.

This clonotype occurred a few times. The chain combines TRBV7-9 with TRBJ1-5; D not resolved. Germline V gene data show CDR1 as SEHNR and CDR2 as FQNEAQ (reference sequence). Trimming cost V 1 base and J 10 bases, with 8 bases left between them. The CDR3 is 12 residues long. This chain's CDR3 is CASSLEGSPQHF. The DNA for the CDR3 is TGTGCCAGCAGCTTAGAGGGAAGTCCCCAGCATTTT.